The rows below give T cell receptor beta chains drawn from one sample of a study of control samples from healthy donors and cancer patients. The table came from immunoSEQ multiplex PCR; TCRdb's copy has only in-frame clones and leaves some out. The table has approximately 150,000 clones, 91% seen once; the top ten hold 2%. Sequencing was performed on blood. The receptors were gathered from a woman between 40 and 55 years old in good health. The CDR3 runs from the conserved cysteine through the conserved F or W. Each record gives: D gene, V gene, CDR3 length, J gene, clone size, CDR3 protein, CDR3 DNA. D genes are given only for firm matches. Clone size, where shown, is once, few, many, or a class for clones that have expanded.

NA	TRBV5-6	14	TRBJ1-5	NA	CASSLGQANQPQHF	TGTGCCAGCAGCTTGGGACAGGCCAATCAGCCCCAGCATTTT
TRBD1	TRBV10-3	14	TRBJ1-2	NA	CAIGQQGANYGYTF	TGTGCCATCGGACAGCAGGGGGCTAACTATGGCTACACCTTC
TRBD1	TRBV2	13	TRBJ2-7	NA	CASSELGQGGPYF	TGTGCCAGCAGTGAACTGGGACAGGGTGGTCCGTACTTC
TRBD1	TRBV5-4	15	TRBJ1-3	NA	CASSLGDSSGNTIYF	TGTGCCAGCAGCTTGGGGGACAGCTCTGGAAACACCATATATTTT
NA	TRBV6-5	15	TRBJ2-7	NA	CASIRLLPAESEQYF	TGTGCCAGCATTCGCCTGCTACCGGCGGAATCCGAGCAGTACTTC
NA	TRBV4-1	16	TRBJ1-3	NA	CASSLGPQAFENTIYF	TGCGCCAGCAGCCTGGGCCCCCAGGCATTTGAAAACACCATATATTTT
NA	TRBV7-9	15	TRBJ2-1	NA	CASTHSGGPHNEQFF	TGTGCCAGCACTCATTCCGGGGGCCCCCACAATGAGCAGTTCTTC
NA	TRBV2	13	TRBJ1-1	NA	CASSEETVSEAFF	TGTGCCAGCAGTGAAGAAACCGTGTCTGAAGCTTTCTTT
NA	TRBV7-2	13	TRBJ1-1	NA	CASSLDLSDIAFF	TGTGCCAGCAGCTTAGATCTGTCAGATATAGCTTTCTTT
NA	TRBV13	13	TRBJ2-7	once	CASSLGRSYEQYF	TGTGCCAGCAGCTTAGGCAGATCCTACGAGCAGTACTTC
NA	TRBV25-1	11	TRBJ1-4	NA	CASQERRKLFF	TGTGCCAGCCAGGAGAGAAGGAAACTGTTTTTT
NA	TRBV27	13	TRBJ1-5	NA	CASSLGGSQPQHF	TGTGCCAGCAGTTTAGGCGGGAGTCAGCCCCAGCATTTT
TRBD1	TRBV6-5	15	TRBJ2-5	few	CASSYGWTGKETQYF	TGTGCCAGCAGTTACGGGTGGACAGGGAAAGAGACCCAGTACTTC